This TCR beta chain came from a study of neurological immune-mediated disorders. V was clipped by 1 base and J by 2 bases; unmatched bases: 1. This CDR3 has 15 residues. The germline V gene encodes CDR1 SEHNR and CDR2 FQNEAQ (reference sequence). Sorted libraries were derived from 800,000 to 1,000,000 CD4+ or CD8+ T cells. Overall study results and limits: Phylogenetic grouping assigned the repertoires of 18 of 34 multiple sclerosis patients to a single related-CDR3 cluster, representing a possible signature. Falling below healthy controls, multiple sclerosis showed the least TCR clonal expansion, while HTLV-1-associated myelopathy showed the most.

This clonotype was counted only a few times. As yet, its antigen is unknown. TCRdb independently ran MiXCR on the 5' RACE reads; one entry per CDR3 protein. Of approximately 50,000 distinct CDR3 sequences listed, about 5.6% are singletons. What was sequenced was CD4+ T cells from blood. The chain recombines TRBV7-9 with TRBJ2-1; 8 positions agree with TRBD2. The TCR originated in a woman between 18 and 29 years old with multiple sclerosis. Here the CDR3 reads CASSLVGGAYNEQFF. CDR3 DNA sequence: TGTGCCAGCAGCTTAGTCGGGGGGGCCTACAATGAGCAGTTCTTC.